This TCR beta chain was retrieved from a study of cytomegalovirus exposure and HLA in healthy donors (dated by TCRdb to the late 2010s). Concerning the study at large: According to an earlier analysis of a few hundred of the donors, 200 million or so T cells yielded over 100 million unique TCR beta sequences and approximately 300 Gb of sequence data. Roughly 320 gigabases of sequencing data and tens of millions of unique TCR sequences made up an early release that covered 500 to 700 HLA-typed donors. Among the roughly 390 genotyped donors, under 90% belonged to the genetic ancestry cluster associated with self-reported Caucasian donors. The study aimed to test whether cataloging public T cell receptors could reveal signatures of past pathogen exposure. The study used immunosequencing to profile the T cell repertoires of around 600 subjects and linked those repertoires to cytomegalovirus serostatus. In addition to the first cohort of 666 subjects, a separate validation cohort of under 150 different subjects was used. To predict cytomegalovirus infection status, the study brought together high-throughput TCR immunosequencing, statistical association of individual TCRs with disease status, and machine learning. To study patterns of TCR occurrence, a later analysis re-analyzed previously published TCR beta repertoires from 600 to 750 donors and added high-resolution HLA genotyping. Rather than using new phenotypic data, the later analysis identified candidate immune exposures from TCR beta sequences and from how often those sequences occurred across donors. To decide whether each TCR beta V gene segment behaved as functional or pseudogenic, an earlier analysis of approximately 600 of the donors relied on high-throughput TCR beta sequencing. Donor age, sex, ethnicity and CMV serostatus were collected together with the repertoire data. A later genetic analysis took genome-wide SNP genotypes for about three fifths of the roughly 700 donors and used that subset as a discovery cohort. Every discovery cohort repertoire had been produced on one sequencing platform. Class I and class II HLA loci were covered by the typing at four-digit resolution. Typing coverage differed by locus: A, B, C, DRB1 and DQB1 were typed in roughly 620-630 donors, DQA1 in about 510, DPA1 in around 600, and DPB1 in around 440. Four or five DR-DQ haplotypes were handled as single units for association and clustering because linkage in the cohort was strong. On average, 235,054 unique TCR beta nucleotide sequences were sequenced per donor among 398 genotyped donors of the cohort, with roughly 19% of those sequences being non-productive. Paper-wide results and their limitations: Correlated functional status among segregating V segments might be attributable to linkage disequilibrium, but an unknown experimental factor could not be ruled out. A total of roughly 160 TCR beta chains were listed by the study as associated with cytomegalovirus. The only immune exposure information available for the cohort was CMV serostatus. In a later analysis, TCR association rates were found to vary across HLA loci, with the most associated TCRs seen for DRB1 alleles and the fewest for HLA-C alleles. In vitro tests confirmed that three of the cytomegalovirus-associated TCR beta chains recognize cytomegalovirus antigens. A further reported finding was that TCR beta sequences accurately predicted the HLA-A and HLA-B alleles for most subjects in the first cohort. Across donors, most TCR sequences were observed very rarely, whereas some public TCRs were present in many individuals. According to a later analysis, most CMV-associated TCR beta chains appeared to be HLA-restricted, and the HLA associations seemed to be driven largely by CMV exposure. When HLA alleles, especially DR and DQ, strongly co-occurred, TCR associations were difficult to assign to individual alleles. At a false discovery rate of 0.05, a later analysis linked 15,000 to 20,000 TCR beta sequences to specific HLA alleles. According to a later analysis, parvovirus B19, influenza, CMV and Epstein-Barr virus appeared linked to several top co-occurrence clusters. A later analysis found that HLA-associated TCR beta chains were more clonally expanded and had lower generation probabilities than equally common non-associated chains. Compared with the roughly 600-donor mean, donors in an Asian-associated ancestry cluster had fewer N-insertions in productive TCRs, according to a later genetic analysis. Roughly uniform sequencing depth across donors was assumed in presence/absence analyses, although this assumption may not hold. The 87-base-pair reads could not distinguish some IMGT-functional V segments, including TRBV6-2 and TRBV6-3, so those segments were excluded. An association between a missense DCLRE1C variant and V-gene and J-gene trimming of TCR beta chains was found in a later genetic analysis and replicated in an independent cohort. A cluster of highly shared sequence variants was judged likely to be a technical artifact of the sequencing pipeline. Because counts were too low, about 18 rarely observed V segments, including chromosome 9 orphons, were excluded from the earlier analysis of 587 of the donors. Because some donors lacked HLA typing at each locus, the association tests relied only on the typed subset. The cohort was sequenced for TCR beta chains only, and without alpha or paired-chain data the features that could be detected were limited. Broadly in line with IMGT annotations, most TCR beta V segments showed up in productive rearrangements about 87% or about 30% of the time in an earlier analysis of several hundred of the donors. The classifier was reported to diagnose cytomegalovirus status with high specificity and sensitivity in both the original cohort and the validation cohort. The authors suggested that the approach could potentially be extended to other disease states and immunological phenotypes.

Reading the germline V gene (reference sequence) gives CDR1 LNHDA and CDR2 SQIVND. Including cysteine and phenylalanine, the CDR3 has 13 amino acids. Solely the CDR3 DNA is kept, with 39 bases framed from the first base. Unmatched junction bases come to 6, with V trimmed by 6 bases and J by 5 bases. The library was built by means of the immunoSEQ multiplex PCR assay. For the multiplex PCR, a mixture combining 60 forward primers for TCR Vbeta segments and 13 reverse primers for TCR Jbeta segments was used. A multiplex PCR assay on genomic DNA amplified the CDR3 region of rearranged TCR beta genes. On the Illumina HiSeq System, the amplified TCR beta libraries were sequenced as 87-base-pair reads. The authors' analysis ran thus. A later analysis tallied around 82 million unique TCR beta chains across the approximately 670 repertoires, and around 9.9 million of those chains were shared by two or more donors. A nearest-neighbor algorithm error-corrected the raw reads and collapsed the reads into unique sequences, merging closely related sequences to remove PCR and sequencing errors. V, D and J gene segments were assigned by aligning CDR3 sequences to IMGT reference sequences. Each retained sequence needed at least a six-nucleotide match to both a V gene segment and a J gene segment. A rearrangement was called productive if the CDR3 had no stop codons and remained in frame with V and J, and every other rearrangement was called non-productive. Following IMGT convention, CDR3 was defined as the stretch from the second conserved V-encoded cysteine up to the conserved J-encoded phenylalanine. Sequences without an unambiguous match to a single V gene segment were excluded from the earlier analysis of approximately 560 of the donors. In an earlier analysis of some 590 of the donors, a V segment was called functional when productive rearrangements were above 56.7%, and segregating when the standard deviation between donors exceeded 5%. A statistical classification framework was developed to diagnose cytomegalovirus status using the catalog of TCR beta chain sequences. A later analysis assigned V and J genes by comparing TCR nucleotide sequences with IMGT/GENE-DB human TR gene sequences. The TCRdist pipeline was used in a later analysis to assign CDR3 sequences and most-parsimonious VDJ recombination scenarios. In a later analysis, every TCR beta chain was defined by the combination of its CDR3 amino acid sequence and its V-gene family, and reads without a unique V-gene family were dropped. To address suspected cross-contamination and a sequencing artifact, a later analysis removed several hundred highly shared, low-generation-probability nucleotide sequences. In a later analysis, a clonal expansion index was calculated for each public chain from normalized within-repertoire ranks of inferred template counts. Generation probabilities in a later analysis came from a VDJ recombination model fitted to out-of-frame rearrangements, and those results were checked against IGoR. A later analysis scored TCR-TCR, TCR-HLA and TCR-CMV co-occurrence with hypergeometric tests, applying a repertoire-size bias correction to TCR pairs. False discovery rates were estimated in a later analysis by permuting HLA or CMV assignments 20 times. In a later analysis, co-occurring TCRs were grouped using DBSCAN, with TCRdist sequence similarity added in when clustering inside HLA-allele-positive subsets. Repertoires with fewer than 30,000 or more than 120,000 public chains were left out of co-occurrence clustering, as were four to six repertoires with anomalous nucleotide sharing. The source is immuneACCESS, and TCRdb retained only in-frame sequences with V and J called. Part of the clones is not carried over; for the studies checked, unresolved V genes explain less than half of this, and the remainder is unexplained. That table furnishes V, J and clone size, whereas the DNA furnished D and trimming. A total of fewer than 250,000 clones appear in this sample, approximately 80% of them only once. Roughly 0.75% of the sample goes to the ten largest clones.

Points on this clone: The target of this receptor is not known. Nothing much larger sits one base from this clone, and base qualities are not available.

The cohort comprised approximately 700 healthy bone marrow donors. All cohort members were sampled while nominally healthy, although unrecorded immune exposures were likely present. The donor tested CMV seronegative, placing the donor among the approximately 360 seronegative members of the cohort. Each donor provided a peripheral blood sample, and peripheral blood mononuclear cells were used for TCR beta sequencing. The Qiagen DNeasy Blood Extraction Kit was used to extract genomic DNA from the blood cell samples. This receptor was identified in a boy aged 2 to 10 in good health and CMV-seronegative. What was sequenced was PBMCs. This receptor chain uses TRBV19 and TRBJ1-1; the junction holds 7 bases that match TRBD1. In nucleotides, the sequence is TGTGCCAGTAGCGCCACAGGGGTGACTGAAGCTTTCTTT. It specifies CASSATGVTEAFF.